This is a list of T cell receptor beta chains from one sample in a study of blood T cell repertoires in COVID-19. Clones were read by immunoSEQ multiplex PCR, and TCRdb kept only the in-frame ones, dropping some. Of 150,000 to 250,000 clones in the sample, 75% to 90% are singletons; the top ten hold around 2%. Sequencing was carried out using PBMCs or T cells enriched from blood (not recorded which). Source of these receptors: a woman in her twenties or thirties who had recovered from COVID-19. Each CDR3 is given with its conserved first and last residue.

TRBV6-2/TRBV6-3	TRBJ1-1	CASSPLGQGSTEAFF
TRBV27	TRBJ2-4	CASSSTTENIQYF
TRBV6-1	TRBJ1-1	CASSENAGGGVNTEAFF
TRBV19	TRBJ2-2	CASSWGLAGGLVAGELFF
TRBV5-1	TRBJ1-1	CASSWNRGTEAFF
TRBV3-1/TRBV3-2	TRBJ1-1	CASSQGTGSSEAFF
TRBV29-1	TRBJ2-7	CSWGEGPTYEQYF
TRBV16	TRBJ1-5	CASKTGSNQPQHF
TRBV6-2/TRBV6-3	TRBJ2-1	CASSGPGQGVYNEQFF
TRBV2	TRBJ1-1	CASSLGMNLEAFF
TRBV19	TRBJ1-2	CASSSPGQGANYGYTF
TRBV19	TRBJ2-2	CASSISRGAGELFF